This T cell receptor beta chain was found in a study of cytomegalovirus exposure and HLA in healthy donors. Study-wide points: According to an earlier analysis, most TCR beta V segments yielded productive rearrangements about 87% or about 30% of the time.

The PCR had 60 Vbeta and 13 Jbeta primers. The assay was immunoSEQ multiplex PCR, and TCRdb's table has in-frame clones only and misses some. The sample holds roughly 250,000 clones, roughly 80% seen once. The CDR3 length is 12 residues. Germline CDR1 reads MDHEN; CDR2 reads SYDVKM. The V gene lost 8 bases and the J gene lost 3 bases, with 10 bases spanning the gap. About this clone: What it binds is unknown.

The sequencing input was PBMCs. The clonotype comes from a girl aged 2 to 9 in good health and CMV-seronegative. This chain connects TRBV28 to TRBJ1-2; D unresolved. CDR3 in DNA: TGTGCCAGCGGGCAGGTTCACTATGGCTACACCTTC. Amino acid sequence: CASGQVHYGYTF.